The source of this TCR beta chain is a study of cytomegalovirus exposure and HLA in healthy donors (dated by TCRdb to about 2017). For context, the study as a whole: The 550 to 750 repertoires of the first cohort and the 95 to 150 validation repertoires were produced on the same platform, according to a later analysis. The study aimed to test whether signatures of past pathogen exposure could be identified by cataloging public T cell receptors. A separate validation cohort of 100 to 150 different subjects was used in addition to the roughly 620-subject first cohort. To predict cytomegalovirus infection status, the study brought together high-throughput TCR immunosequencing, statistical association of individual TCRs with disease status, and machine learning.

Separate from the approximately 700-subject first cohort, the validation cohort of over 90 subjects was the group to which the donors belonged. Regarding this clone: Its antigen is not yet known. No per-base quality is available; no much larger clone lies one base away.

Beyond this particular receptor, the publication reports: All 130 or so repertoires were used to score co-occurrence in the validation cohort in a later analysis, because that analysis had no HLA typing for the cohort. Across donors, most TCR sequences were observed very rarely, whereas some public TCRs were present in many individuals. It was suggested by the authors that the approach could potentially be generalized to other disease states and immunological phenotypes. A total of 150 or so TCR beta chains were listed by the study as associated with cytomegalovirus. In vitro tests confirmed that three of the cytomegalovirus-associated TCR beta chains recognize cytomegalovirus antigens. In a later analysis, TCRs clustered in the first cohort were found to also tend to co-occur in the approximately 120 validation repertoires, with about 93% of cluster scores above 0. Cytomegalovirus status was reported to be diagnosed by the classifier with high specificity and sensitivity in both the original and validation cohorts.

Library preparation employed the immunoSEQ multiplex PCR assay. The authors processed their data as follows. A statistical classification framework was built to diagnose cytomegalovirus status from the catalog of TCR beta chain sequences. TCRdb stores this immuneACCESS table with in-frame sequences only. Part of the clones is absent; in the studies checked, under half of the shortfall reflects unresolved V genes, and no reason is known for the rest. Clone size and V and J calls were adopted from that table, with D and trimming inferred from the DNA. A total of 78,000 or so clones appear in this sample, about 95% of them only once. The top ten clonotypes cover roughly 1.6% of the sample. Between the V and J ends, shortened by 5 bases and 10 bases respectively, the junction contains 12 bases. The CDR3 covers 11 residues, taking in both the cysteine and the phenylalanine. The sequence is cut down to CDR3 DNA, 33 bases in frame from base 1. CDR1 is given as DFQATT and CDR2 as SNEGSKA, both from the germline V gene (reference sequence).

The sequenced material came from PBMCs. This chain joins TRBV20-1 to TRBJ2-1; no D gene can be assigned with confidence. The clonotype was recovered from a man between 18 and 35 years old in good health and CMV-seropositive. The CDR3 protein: CSASQDGEQFF. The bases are TGCAGTGCTTCTCAAGATGGCGAGCAGTTCTTC.